The sequence of this TCR beta chain was determined in a study of blood T cell repertoires in COVID-19. Study information: COVID-19 samples from acute and convalescent phases originated in the United States, Italy and Spain. The cDNA or gDNA used as material had been derived from T cells, B-cell-depleted T cells, or PBMCs.

This clone was counted a few times. Method: immunoSEQ multiplex PCR; TCRdb's copy keeps in-frame clones and lacks some. Counted here are around 150,000 clones, roughly 81% occurring once; the ten biggest clones make up roughly 8.6%. CDR1 is MNHEY and CDR2 is SMNVEV in the germline V gene (reference sequence). The V gene lost 3 bases and the J gene lost 6 bases, with 9 bases spanning the gap. This CDR3 contains 13 residues. Specimen: peripheral blood. The chain combines TRBV27 with TRBJ1-5, with D unresolved. The origin of this receptor is a woman aged 45-65 years with active or convalescent COVID-19. CDR3 nucleotide sequence: TGTGCCAGCAGTTTCCTCGGCGGTCAGCCCCAGCATTTT. It yields the protein CASSFLGGQPQHF.